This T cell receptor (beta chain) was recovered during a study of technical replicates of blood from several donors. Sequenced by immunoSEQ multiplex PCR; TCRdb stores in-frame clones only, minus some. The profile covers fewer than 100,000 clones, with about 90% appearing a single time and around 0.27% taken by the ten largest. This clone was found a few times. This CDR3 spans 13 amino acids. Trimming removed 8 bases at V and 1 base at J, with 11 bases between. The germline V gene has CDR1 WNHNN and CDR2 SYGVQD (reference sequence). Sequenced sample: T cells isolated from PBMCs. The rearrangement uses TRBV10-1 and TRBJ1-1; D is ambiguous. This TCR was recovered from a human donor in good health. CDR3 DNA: TGCGCCAGCTCGTCGGGATGGAACACTGAAGCTTTCTTT. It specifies CASSSGWNTEAFF.